This TCR beta chain was identified during a study of cytomegalovirus exposure and HLA in healthy donors. Points from the study as a whole: V- and J-gene trimming of TCR beta was linked (in a later analysis) to a missense DCLRE1C variant. In vitro work confirmed that three CMV-associated chains recognize CMV antigens. Roughly uniform sequencing depth across donors was assumed, possibly incorrectly.

Note on this clone: The antigen is not known.

Per germline, CDR1 SGHVS and CDR2 FNYEAQ. V was clipped by 1 base and J by 6 bases, with 7 bases between them. CDR3 length equals 13 residues. The PCR used 60 Vbeta and 13 Jbeta primers. Per the study methods: Per a later analysis, the number of unique TCR beta chains was some 75 million, of which roughly 10 million were shared. The protocol was immunoSEQ multiplex PCR, while the TCRdb copy is restricted to in-frame clones and leaves out a portion. V and J calls and clone size are given by that table; D and trimming were obtained from the DNA. The table records some 170,000 clones, 77% of them present only once.

J is TRBJ2-4 and V is TRBV7-6, with D possibly TRBD2 on 5 matching bases. The TCR sequence derives from a woman aged 55-69 years in good health and CMV-seropositive. The sequenced material came from PBMCs. CDR3 region: CASSLGRLNIQYF. The CDR3 coding sequence is TGTGCCAGCAGCTTAGGGAGGCTAAACATTCAGTACTTC.